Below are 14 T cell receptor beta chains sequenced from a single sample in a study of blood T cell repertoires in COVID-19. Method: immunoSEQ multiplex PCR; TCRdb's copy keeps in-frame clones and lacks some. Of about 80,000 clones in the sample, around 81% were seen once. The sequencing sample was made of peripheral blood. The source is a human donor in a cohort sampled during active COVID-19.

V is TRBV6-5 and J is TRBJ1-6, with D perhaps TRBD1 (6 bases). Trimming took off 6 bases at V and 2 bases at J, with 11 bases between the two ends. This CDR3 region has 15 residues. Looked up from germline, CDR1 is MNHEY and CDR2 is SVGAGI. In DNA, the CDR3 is TGTGCCAGCAGAAACAGGGAAGCCTATAATTCACCCCTCCACTTT. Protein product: CASRNREAYNSPLHF.

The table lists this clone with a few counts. CDR3 sequence reads: CASSYSGGATEAFF. The CDR3 nucleotides read TGTGCCAGCAGTTACTCAGGAGGGGCCACTGAAGCTTTCTTT. The chain employs TRBV6-5 and TRBJ1-1, with D possibly being TRBD1 (5 bases). The germline CDR1 and CDR2 sequences are MNHEY and SVGAGI. Trimming cost V 0 bases and J 4 bases, with 9 bases left between them. This CDR3 comprises 14 residues.

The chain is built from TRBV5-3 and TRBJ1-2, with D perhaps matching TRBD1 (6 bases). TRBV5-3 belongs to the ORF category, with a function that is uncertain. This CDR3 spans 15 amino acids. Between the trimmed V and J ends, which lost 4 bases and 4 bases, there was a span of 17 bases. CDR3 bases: TGTGCCAGAAGCAACCTCGACAGGCGATCCTATGGCTACACCTTC. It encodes CARSNLDRRSYGYTF.

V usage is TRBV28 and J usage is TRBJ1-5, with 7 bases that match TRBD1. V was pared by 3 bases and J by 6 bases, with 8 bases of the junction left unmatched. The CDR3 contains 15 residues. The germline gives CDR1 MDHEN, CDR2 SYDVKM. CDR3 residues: CASSLGQGVGQPQHF. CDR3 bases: TGTGCCAGCAGTTTGGGGCAGGGGGTTGGTCAGCCCCAGCATTTT.

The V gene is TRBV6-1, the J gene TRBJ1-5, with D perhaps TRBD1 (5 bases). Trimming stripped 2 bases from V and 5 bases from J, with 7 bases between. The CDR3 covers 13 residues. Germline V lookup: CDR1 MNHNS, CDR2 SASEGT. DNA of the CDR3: TGTGCCAGCAGTGAATGGGGCGATCAGCCCCAGCATTTT. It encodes CASSEWGDQPQHF.

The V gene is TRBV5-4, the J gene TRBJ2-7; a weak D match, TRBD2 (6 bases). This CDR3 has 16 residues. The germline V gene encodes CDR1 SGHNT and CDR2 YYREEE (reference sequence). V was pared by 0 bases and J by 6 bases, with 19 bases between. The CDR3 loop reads CASSLGVLRDPLEQYF. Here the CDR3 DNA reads TGTGCCAGCAGCTTGGGGGTGCTGCGGGACCCCCTCGAGCAGTACTTC.

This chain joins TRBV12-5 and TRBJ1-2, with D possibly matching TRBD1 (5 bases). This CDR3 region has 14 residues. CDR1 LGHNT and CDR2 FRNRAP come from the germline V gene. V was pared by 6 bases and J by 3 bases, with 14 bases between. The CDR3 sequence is CASGPSRDHYGYTF. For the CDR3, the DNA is TGTGCTAGTGGCCCCTCCAGGGATCACTATGGCTACACCTTC. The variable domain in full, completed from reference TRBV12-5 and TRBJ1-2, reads DARVTQTPRHKVTEMGQEVTMRCQPILGHNTVFWYRQTMMQGLELLAYFRNRAPLDDSGMPKDRFSAEMPDATLATLKIQPSEPRDSAVYFCASGPSRDHYGYTFGSGTRLTVV.

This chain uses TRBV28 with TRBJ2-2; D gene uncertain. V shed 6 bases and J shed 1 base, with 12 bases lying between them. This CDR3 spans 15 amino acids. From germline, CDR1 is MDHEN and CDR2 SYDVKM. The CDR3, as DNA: TGTGCCAGCAGGGTGGCGGAGAAGAACACCGGGGAGCTGTTTTTT. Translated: CASRVAEKNTGELFF.

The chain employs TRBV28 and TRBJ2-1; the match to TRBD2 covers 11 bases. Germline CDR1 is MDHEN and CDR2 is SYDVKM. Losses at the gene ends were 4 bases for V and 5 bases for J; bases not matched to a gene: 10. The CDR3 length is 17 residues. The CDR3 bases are TGTGCCAGCAGTTCCATGGGACTAGCGGCGAACAACAATGAGCAGTTCTTC. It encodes CASSSMGLAANNNEQFF.

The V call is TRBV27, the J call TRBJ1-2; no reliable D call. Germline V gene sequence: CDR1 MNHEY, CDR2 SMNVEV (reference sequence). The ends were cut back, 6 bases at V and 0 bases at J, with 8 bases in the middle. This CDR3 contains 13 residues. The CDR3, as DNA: TGTGCCAGCAGACCTCAGGCTAACTATGGCTACACCTTC. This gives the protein CASRPQANYGYTF.

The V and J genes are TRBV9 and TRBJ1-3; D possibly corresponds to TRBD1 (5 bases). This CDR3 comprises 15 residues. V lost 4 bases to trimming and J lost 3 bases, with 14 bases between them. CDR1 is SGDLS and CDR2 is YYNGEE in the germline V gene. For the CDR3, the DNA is TGTGCCAGCAGCCGGTCAGAGCAGGGTGGAAACACCATATATTTT. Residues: CASSRSEQGGNTIYF.

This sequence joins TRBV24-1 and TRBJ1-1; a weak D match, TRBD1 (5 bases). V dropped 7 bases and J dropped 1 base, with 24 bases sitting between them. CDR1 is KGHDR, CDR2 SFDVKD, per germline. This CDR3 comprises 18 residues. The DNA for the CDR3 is TGTGCCACCAGGGGGCACCGCCCCGACCCCTCGAGGAACACTGAAGCTTTCTTT. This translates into CATRGHRPDPSRNTEAFF.

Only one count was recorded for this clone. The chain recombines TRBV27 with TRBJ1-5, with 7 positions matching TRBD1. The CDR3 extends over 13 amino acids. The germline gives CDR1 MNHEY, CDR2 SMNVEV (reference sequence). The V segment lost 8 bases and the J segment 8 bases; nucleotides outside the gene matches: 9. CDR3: CASPDREGEPQHF. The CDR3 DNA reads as TGTGCCAGCCCCGACAGGGAAGGTGAGCCCCAGCATTTT.

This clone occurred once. The CDR3 bases are TGTGCCAGCAGCCCCGCCGCGGCTAACTATGGCTACACCTTC. Translating gives CASSPAAANYGYTF. The rearrangement joins TRBV28 to TRBJ1-2; no definite D call. The V and J ends lost 6 bases and 0 bases respectively, with 11 bases between them. The germline V gene has CDR1 MDHEN and CDR2 SYDVKM. This CDR3 spans 14 amino acids.